The rows below give T cell receptor beta chains drawn from one sample of a study of cytomegalovirus exposure and HLA in healthy donors. Clones were sequenced by immunoSEQ multiplex PCR, and TCRdb holds only the in-frame ones, with some missing. The sample has about 130,000 clones, 65% to 80% seen once. Sequencing input: PBMCs. The receptor set was obtained from a human donor in good health. CDR3s include the opening cysteine and the closing phenylalanine or tryptophan. D genes are given only for firm matches. Not all rows give a size; the values are once, few, many and, for expanded clones, a class.

v_call	clone_size	d_call	j_call	cdr3_aa	cdr3_nt
TRBV7-6	NA	NA	TRBJ2-1	CASRAWAGSYNEQFF	TGTGCCAGCAGGGCTTGGGCGGGATCCTACAATGAGCAGTTCTTC
TRBV7-2	few	NA	TRBJ1-5	CASSLGSPRNQPQHF	TGTGCCAGCAGCTTAGGGTCACCTAGGAATCAGCCCCAGCATTTT
TRBV27	NA	NA	TRBJ2-1	CASRTRGEQFF	TGTGCCAGCAGGACTAGAGGTGAGCAGTTCTTC
TRBV7-8	once	NA	TRBJ2-1	CASRAGPNEQFF	TGTGCCAGTCGTGCGGGACCCAATGAGCAGTTCTTC
TRBV7-8	NA	TRBD1	TRBJ1-4	CASSFPGGFNEKLFF	TGTGCCAGCAGCTTCCCAGGGGGCTTTAATGAAAAACTGTTTTTT
TRBV11-2	NA	NA	TRBJ2-2	CASSLAGGTGELFF	TGTGCCAGCAGCTTAGCCGGGGGCACCGGGGAGCTGTTTTTT
TRBV10-2	NA	TRBD2	TRBJ2-2	CASSYPGGGSTGELFF	TGCGCCAGCAGTTACCCCGGGGGGGGGTCCACCGGGGAGCTGTTTTTT
TRBV28	NA	NA	TRBJ2-7	CASSTTVRSSYEQYF	TGTGCCAGCAGTACGACAGTGCGAAGCTCCTACGAGCAGTACTTC
TRBV5-1	once	NA	TRBJ2-3	CASSPSGDTQYF	TGCGCCAGCAGCCCCTCAGGGGATACGCAGTATTTT
TRBV7-8	NA	TRBD2	TRBJ2-7	CASLGGPSSGRAYEQYF	TGTGCCAGCCTAGGGGGCCCCAGTAGCGGGAGGGCCTACGAGCAGTACTTC
TRBV11-2	NA	NA	TRBJ2-1	CASSASRLAPYNEQFF	TGTGCCAGCAGCGCGAGTCGGTTAGCCCCCTACAATGAGCAGTTCTTC
TRBV18	NA	TRBD1	TRBJ2-7	CASSGTGGKGYEQYF	TGTGCCAGCTCAGGCACAGGGGGAAAGGGCTACGAGCAGTACTTC
TRBV5-1	NA	NA	TRBJ1-3	CASRPTGNRLSGNTIYF	TGCGCCAGCCGACCCACAGGGAACCGGCTCTCTGGAAACACCATATATTTT
TRBV7-2	NA	TRBD2	TRBJ2-7	CASSLISGRGEQYF	TGTGCCAGCAGCTTAATAAGCGGGAGGGGCGAGCAGTACTTC
TRBV28	NA	TRBD1	TRBJ2-5	CASSFGRGYQETQYF	TGTGCCAGCAGTTTTGGCAGGGGGTACCAAGAGACCCAGTACTTC